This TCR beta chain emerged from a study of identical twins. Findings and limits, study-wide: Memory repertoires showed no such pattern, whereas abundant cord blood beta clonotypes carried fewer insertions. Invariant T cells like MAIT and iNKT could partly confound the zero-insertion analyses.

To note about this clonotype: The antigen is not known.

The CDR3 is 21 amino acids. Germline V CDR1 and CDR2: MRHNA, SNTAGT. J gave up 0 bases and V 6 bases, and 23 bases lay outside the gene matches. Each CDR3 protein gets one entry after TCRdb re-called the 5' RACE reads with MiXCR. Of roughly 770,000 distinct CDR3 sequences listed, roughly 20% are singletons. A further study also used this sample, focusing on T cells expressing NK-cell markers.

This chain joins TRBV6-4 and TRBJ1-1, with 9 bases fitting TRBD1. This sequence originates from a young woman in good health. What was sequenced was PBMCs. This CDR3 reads CASRISHRGRGNVELNTEAFF. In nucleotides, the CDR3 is TGTGCCAGCAGAATCTCCCACAGGGGGCGCGGGAATGTAGAATTGAACACTGAAGCTTTCTTT.